The T cell receptor beta chain described here comes from a study of cytomegalovirus exposure and HLA in healthy donors. This CDR3 is 11 amino acids long. The V gene lost 1 base and the J gene lost 3 bases, with 4 bases spanning the gap. The V gene's germline CDR1 is GTSNPN and CDR2 SVGIG (reference sequence). PCR was performed using 60 Vbeta and 13 Jbeta primers. The protocol was immunoSEQ multiplex PCR, while the TCRdb copy is restricted to in-frame clones and leaves out a portion. Of over 100,000 clones listed, approximately 85% were seen once; the top ten hold about 8.6%. As regards this clone: The target antigen is unknown.

The study, taken as a whole, reports: Cytomegalovirus status was reportedly diagnosed by the classifier with high sensitivity and specificity. In a later analysis, CMV-associated beta chains were mostly HLA-associated, it appeared. Presence/absence analysis assumed near-uniform sequencing depth across donors.

This receptor was taken from a woman aged 45-65 years in good health and CMV-seropositive. The chain combines TRBV30 with TRBJ2-7; D is ambiguous. Sample: PBMCs. Here the CDR3 reads CAWSAYYEQYF. The CDR3 nucleotides read TGTGCCTGGAGTGCCTACTACGAGCAGTACTTC.